This paragraph covers one T cell receptor beta chain sequence. Antigen specificity is unknown. This record comes from a study of OX40 agonist ivuxolimab in advanced cancers. Study-level information: Given to patients was ivuxolimab, an agonistic anti-OX40 (CD134) antibody.

Study observations and caveats: Among the lowest levels of clonal expansion were found in partial responders at 0.1-3.0 mg/kg. Low normalized T-cell clonal expansion was also seen in some nonresponders. Expanded clones were, on average, more numerous in CD8+ T cells than in CD4+.

V was clipped by 8 bases and J by 8 bases, with 22 bases between them. Germline assignment: CDR1 MNHNS and CDR2 SASEGT. This CDR3 contains 15 residues. The repertoire was sequenced with immunoSEQ multiplex PCR; TCRdb's copy has only in-frame clones and lacks some. The table shows approximately 23,000 clones, with around 73% occurring only once. The sequence was collected from an adult with an advanced solid tumor such as melanoma, head and neck, liver or kidney cancer. Sequenced material: CD4+ or CD8+ T cells sorted from blood, taken in a trial of the OX40 agonist ivuxolimab. The genes are TRBV6-1 and TRBJ2-4; TRBD2 might be the D (7 bases). The CDR3: CASWGRGSAWDIQYF. CDR3 sequence (DNA): TGTGCCAGCTGGGGGAGGGGGTCGGCTTGGGACATTCAGTACTTC.